This TCR beta chain stems from a study of OX40 agonist ivuxolimab in advanced cancers. In terms of the full investigation: Ivuxolimab was an agonistic, fully human IgG2 monoclonal antibody directed against OX40 (CD134), a costimulatory receptor. Intravenous ivuxolimab was administered to patients every 2 weeks at six dose levels: 0.01, 0.1, 0.3, 1.5, 3 and 10 mg/kg. In the dose-escalation cohort, roughly 80% of patients were male, and the mean age was roughly 60 years, with a range of about 23 to 90. Patients were allowed to have had prior anti-PD-1, anti-PD-L1 or anti-CTLA-4 therapy, and approximately 37% of the dose-escalation patients had been treated with checkpoint inhibitors. Among the roughly 52 dose-escalation patients, around 20 had hepatocellular carcinoma, roughly 15 melanoma, 9 renal cell carcinoma and 9 head and neck cancer. Partial responses were achieved by three dose-escalation patients, of whom one had hepatocellular carcinoma and two had cutaneous melanoma. Peripheral TCRbeta sequencing was intended to test whether TCR sequence diversity was altered and clonal T-cell expansion was caused by ivuxolimab. The paper covers the monotherapy dose-escalation part of the phase I ivuxolimab trial, which included N of about 56 patients.

As regards this clone: Its antigen remains unidentified. Base-call qualities are not available, and no considerably larger clone is one nucleotide away.

Patients with a history of autoimmune disease or receiving systemic immunosuppression were excluded from the trial. Peripheral blood for TCR sequencing was drawn from every dose cohort at baseline, at cycle 4 day 1 and at cycle 7 day 1. The samples were drawn from a first-in-human, open-label, multicenter phase I dose-escalation trial of ivuxolimab. Adults with locally advanced or metastatic melanoma, renal cell carcinoma, hepatocellular carcinoma or head and neck squamous cell carcinoma were enrolled in the trial. CD4+ and CD8+ T cells were sorted separately from peripheral blood before TCR sequencing. What the work shows at the level of the full study, not this receptor alone: Low levels of normalized T-cell clonal expansion were also seen in some patients who did not respond. Partial responders in the 0.1-3.0 mg/kg groups had among the lowest normalized peripheral clonal expansion, especially among CD8+ T cells. At doses from 0.1 to 3.0 mg/kg, clonal expansion was seen in both CD4+ and CD8+ blood T cells between baseline and week 6. Antigen specificity was not determined for the clonally expanded peripheral T cells. After ivuxolimab, CD8+ T cells had more expanded clones than CD4+ T cells on average.

To sequence the TCRbeta CDR3 region, genomic DNA was isolated from the sorted cells. The immunoSEQ Assay was used for sequencing of TCRbeta CDR3 regions. TCRdb re-hosts the immuneACCESS table, in-frame sequences only. Its copies lack some clones; in the studies checked, an unresolved V gene accounts for under half of them, and the cause for the rest is not known. The sample includes around 72,000 clones, with about 86% observed a single time. The ten most abundant clones make up approximately 2.6% of the sample. V is pruned by 1 base and J by 1 base, leaving 3 bases of the junction without a gene match. The CDR3 covers 15 residues, taking in both the cysteine and the phenylalanine. The sequence is cut down to CDR3 DNA, 45 bases in frame from base 1. As encoded in the germline V gene, CDR1 is MGHDK while CDR2 is SYGVNS.

The sequence is built from TRBV25-1 and TRBJ2-5; TRBD2 lines up with 7 middle nucleotides. The clonotype comes from an adult with an advanced solid tumor such as melanoma, head and neck, liver or kidney cancer. The sequences come from CD4+ or CD8+ T cells sorted from blood, collected in a trial of the OX40 agonist ivuxolimab. The base sequence is TGTGCCAGCAGTGAATTCTTAGCGGGCCAAGAGACCCAGTACTTC. The encoded protein is CASSEFLAGQETQYF.